The 10 T cell receptor beta chains below were found in one sample sequenced in a study of shared clonotypes between healthy human individuals. Sequencing was performed with immunoSEQ multiplex PCR; in TCRdb, only in-frame clones are kept and a portion is missing. The sample has roughly 1,500,000 clones, roughly 98.5% seen once. Material for sequencing was naive CD4+ T cells sorted from blood. Subset indicated: CD45RA+ positively selected. Every receptor here comes from a man younger than 45 in good health.

CDR3 loop: CASSPGTGGWNTEAFF. CDR3 DNA: TGTGCCAGCAGTCCCGGGACAGGGGGCTGGAACACTGAAGCTTTCTTT. V is TRBV2 and J is TRBJ1-1; 12 bases are shared with TRBD1. Germline lookup yields CDR1 SNHLY and CDR2 FYNNEI. There are 16 residues in the CDR3. Unmatched junction bases numbered 5, after V lost 5 bases and J lost 1 base. Full variable domain (outside the CDR3, taken from reference TRBV2 and TRBJ1-1): EPEVTQTPSHQVTQMGQEVILRCVPISNHLYFYWYRQILGQKVEFLVSFYNNEISEKSEIFDDQFSVERPDGSNFTLKIRSTKLEDSAMYFCASSPGTGGWNTEAFFGQGTRLTVV.

CDR3 coding DNA: TGTGCCAGCAGCTTAAAGGGGACAGGGACTGAAGCTTTCTTT. Translating it yields CASSLKGTGTEAFF. The chain joins TRBV7-3 to TRBJ1-1; TRBD1 matches 9 bases. J lost 5 bases, V lost 1 base, and 2 bases had no gene match. Germline V gives CDR1 SGHTA, CDR2 FQGTGA. The length of the CDR3 is 14 residues.

The chain carries TRBV28 and TRBJ2-3; the match to TRBD2 covers 10 bases. Trimming took 6 bases from V and 6 from J; bases not matched to a gene: 12. Per the germline V gene, CDR1 is MDHEN and CDR2 is SYDVKM. This CDR3 has 16 amino acids. CDR3 residues: CASRSPSGSTPDTQYF. Here the CDR3 DNA reads TGTGCCAGCAGGAGCCCTAGCGGGAGTACCCCGGATACGCAGTATTTT.

The chain recombines TRBV6-5 with TRBJ2-7, with 7 bases fitting TRBD1. With 2 bases clipped from V and 3 bases from J, the junction kept 7 bases outside the gene matches. Per germline, CDR1 MNHEY and CDR2 SVGAGI. The CDR3 contains 15 residues. The CDR3 sequence: CASSYGDSGFYEQYF. CDR3 coding DNA: TGTGCCAGCAGTTACGGGGACAGCGGATTCTACGAGCAGTACTTC.

Concerning this clone: Other DNA sequences in the same sample also yield this CDR3. V and J are TRBV9 and TRBJ1-2; the match to TRBD1 covers 7 bases. This CDR3 is built from 15 residues. Trimming cost V 0 bases and J 2 bases; bases outside gene matches: 4. The germline V gene encodes CDR1 SGDLS and CDR2 YYNGEE. The CDR3 sequence is CASSVGQGPNYGYTF. The CDR3 DNA follows: TGTGCCAGCAGCGTAGGACAGGGCCCAAACTATGGCTACACCTTC.

This chain uses TRBV5-4 with TRBJ2-5; 7 bases are a match to TRBD1. After removal of 2 bases from V and 0 bases from J, the junction contained 4 bases not matched to a gene. The CDR3 is 15 residues long. Germline lookup yields CDR1 SGHNT and CDR2 YYREEE (reference sequence). CDR3 sequence reads: CASSFGDRDQETQYF. The CDR3 DNA reads TGTGCCAGCAGCTTCGGAGACAGGGACCAAGAGACCCAGTACTTC.

The CDR3 spells CASSPGRQYQETQYF. CDR3 nucleotide sequence: TGTGCCAGCAGCCCGGGACGGCAGTACCAAGAGACCCAGTACTTC. The chain carries TRBV7-2 and TRBJ2-5; either TRBD1 or TRBD2 may fit D (5 bases each). V dropped 5 bases and J dropped 0 bases, with 13 bases sitting between them. Per the germline V gene, CDR1 is SGHTA and CDR2 is FQGNSA. CDR3 length equals 15 residues.

The chain couples TRBV28 to TRBJ2-3; no definite D call. CDR1 and CDR2 from the germline V gene are MDHEN and SYDVKM. Trimming took off 4 bases at V and 4 bases at J, with 3 bases between the two ends. CDR3 size: 11 residues. The CDR3 region is CASSSSDTQYF. The CDR3, as DNA: TGTGCCAGCAGTTCCTCAGATACGCAGTATTTT.

This chain joins TRBV7-3 and TRBJ2-1, with TRBD2 identical over 14 bases. The CDR3 consists of 17 residues. V was pared by 3 bases and J by 7 bases, with 8 bases of the junction left unmatched. Per germline, CDR1 SGHTA and CDR2 FQGTGA. In DNA, the CDR3 is TGTGCCAGCAGCTTGACTAGCGGGAGGGAGAGGGTGAATGAGCAGTTCTTC. Translating it yields CASSLTSGRERVNEQFF.

The V and J genes are TRBV7-2 and TRBJ2-1, with D perhaps matching TRBD2 (5 bases). V was clipped by 0 bases and J by 4 bases, with 13 bases between them. Germline lookup yields CDR1 SGHTA and CDR2 FQGNSA. There are 16 residues in the CDR3. The CDR3 spells CASSLAIATYYNEQFF. CDR3 DNA: TGTGCCAGCAGCTTAGCTATAGCGACCTATTACAATGAGCAGTTCTTC.